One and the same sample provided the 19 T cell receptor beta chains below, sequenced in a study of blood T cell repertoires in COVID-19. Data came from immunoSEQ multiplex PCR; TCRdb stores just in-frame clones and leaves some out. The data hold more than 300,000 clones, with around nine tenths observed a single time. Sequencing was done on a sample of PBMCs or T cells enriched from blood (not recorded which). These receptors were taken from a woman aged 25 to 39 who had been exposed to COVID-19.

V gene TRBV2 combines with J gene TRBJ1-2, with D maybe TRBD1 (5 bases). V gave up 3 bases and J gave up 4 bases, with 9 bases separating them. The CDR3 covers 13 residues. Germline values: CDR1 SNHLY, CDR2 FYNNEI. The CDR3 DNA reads TGTGCCAGCAGTGAGGGGGAGGGCTATGGCTACACCTTC. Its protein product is CASSEGEGYGYTF. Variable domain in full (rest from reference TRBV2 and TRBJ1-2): EPEVTQTPSHQVTQMGQEVILRCVPISNHLYFYWYRQILGQKVEFLVSFYNNEISEKSEIFDDQFSVERPDGSNFTLKIRSTKLEDSAMYFCASSEGEGYGYTFGSGTRLTVV.

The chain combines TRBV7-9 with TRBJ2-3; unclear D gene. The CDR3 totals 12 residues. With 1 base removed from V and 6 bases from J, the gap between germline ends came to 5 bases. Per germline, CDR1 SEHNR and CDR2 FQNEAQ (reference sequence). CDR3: CASSLVADTQYF. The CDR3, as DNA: TGTGCCAGCAGCTTAGTAGCTGATACGCAGTATTTT.

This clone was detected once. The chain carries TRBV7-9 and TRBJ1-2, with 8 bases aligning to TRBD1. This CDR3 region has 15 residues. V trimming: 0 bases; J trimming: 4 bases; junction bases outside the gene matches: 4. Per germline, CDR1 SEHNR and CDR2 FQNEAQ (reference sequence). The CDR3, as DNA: TGTGCCAGCAGCTTAGCGGCAGGGGGCAGCTATGGCTACACCTTC. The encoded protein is CASSLAAGGSYGYTF.

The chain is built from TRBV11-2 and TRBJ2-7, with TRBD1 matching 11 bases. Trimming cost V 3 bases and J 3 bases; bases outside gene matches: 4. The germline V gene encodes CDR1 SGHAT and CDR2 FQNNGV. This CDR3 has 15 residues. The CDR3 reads CASSFRGTGGYEQYF. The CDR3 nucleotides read TGTGCCAGCAGCTTCCGCGGGACAGGGGGCTACGAGCAGTACTTC.

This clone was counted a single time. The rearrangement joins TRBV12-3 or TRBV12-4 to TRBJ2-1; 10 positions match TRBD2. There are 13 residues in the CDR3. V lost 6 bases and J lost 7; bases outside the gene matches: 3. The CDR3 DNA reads TGTGCCAGCAGAAGGACTAGCGGAAATGAGCAGTTCTTC. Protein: CASRRTSGNEQFF.

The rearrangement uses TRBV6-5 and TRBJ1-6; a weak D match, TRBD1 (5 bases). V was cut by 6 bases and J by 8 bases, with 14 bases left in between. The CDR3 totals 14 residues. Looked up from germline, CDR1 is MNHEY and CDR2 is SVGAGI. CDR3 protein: CASSRGVWDSPLHF. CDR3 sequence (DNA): TGTGCCAGCAGCCGGGGGGTATGGGATTCACCCCTCCACTTT.

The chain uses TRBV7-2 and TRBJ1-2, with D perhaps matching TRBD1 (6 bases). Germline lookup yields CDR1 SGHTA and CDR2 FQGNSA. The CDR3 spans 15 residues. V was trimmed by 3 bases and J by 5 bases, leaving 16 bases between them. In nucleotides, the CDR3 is TGTGCCAGCAGCTTGGACAGCATCTCATCGTATGGCTACACCTTC. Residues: CASSLDSISSYGYTF.

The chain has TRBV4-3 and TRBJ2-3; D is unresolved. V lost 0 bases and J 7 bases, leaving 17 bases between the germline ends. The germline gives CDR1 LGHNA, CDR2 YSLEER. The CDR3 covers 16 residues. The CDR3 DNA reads TGCGCCAGCAGCCAAGACGGGTCACAACCGCCTAATACGCAGTATTTT. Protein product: CASSQDGSQPPNTQYF.

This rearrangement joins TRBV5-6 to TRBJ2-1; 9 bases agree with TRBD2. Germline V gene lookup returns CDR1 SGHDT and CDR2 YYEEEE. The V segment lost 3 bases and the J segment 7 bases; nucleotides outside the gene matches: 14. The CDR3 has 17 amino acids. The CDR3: CASSSRFGAGGFNEQFF. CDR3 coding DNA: TGTGCCAGCAGCTCTCGGTTTGGAGCGGGGGGATTTAATGAGCAGTTCTTC.

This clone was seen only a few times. The CDR3 sequence: CASNSDRGDEQYF. The DNA for the CDR3 is TGTGCCAGCAATTCTGACCGGGGGGACGAGCAGTACTTC. This rearrangement joins TRBV2 to TRBJ2-7, with TRBD2 matching over 7 bases. The germline gives CDR1 SNHLY, CDR2 FYNNEI. With 7 bases clipped from V and 5 bases from J, the junction kept 8 bases outside the gene matches. The CDR3 consists of 13 residues.

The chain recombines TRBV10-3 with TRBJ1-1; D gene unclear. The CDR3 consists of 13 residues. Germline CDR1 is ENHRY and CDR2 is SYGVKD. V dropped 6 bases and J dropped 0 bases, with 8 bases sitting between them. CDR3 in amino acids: CAIRGDLNTEAFF. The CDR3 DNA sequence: TGTGCCATCAGGGGAGATCTGAACACTGAAGCTTTCTTT.

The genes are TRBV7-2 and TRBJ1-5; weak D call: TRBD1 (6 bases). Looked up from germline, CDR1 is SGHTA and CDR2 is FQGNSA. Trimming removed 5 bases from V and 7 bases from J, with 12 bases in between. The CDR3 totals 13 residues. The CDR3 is CASSNQGNQPQHF. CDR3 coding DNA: TGTGCCAGCAGCAACCAGGGGAACCAGCCCCAGCATTTT.

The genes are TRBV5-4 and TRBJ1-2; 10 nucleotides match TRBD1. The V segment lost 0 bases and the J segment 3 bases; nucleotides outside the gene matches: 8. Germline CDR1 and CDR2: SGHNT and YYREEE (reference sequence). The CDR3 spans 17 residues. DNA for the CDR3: TGTGCCAGCAGCTTGGGCGACAGGGGGCGCGGGGACTATGGCTACACCTTC. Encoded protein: CASSLGDRGRGDYGYTF.

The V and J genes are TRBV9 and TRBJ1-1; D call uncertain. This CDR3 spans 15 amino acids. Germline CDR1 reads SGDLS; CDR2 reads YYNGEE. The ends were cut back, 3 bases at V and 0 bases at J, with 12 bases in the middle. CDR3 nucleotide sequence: TGTGCCAGCAGCGCTCGGGAGGTCATGAACACTGAAGCTTTCTTT. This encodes CASSAREVMNTEAFF. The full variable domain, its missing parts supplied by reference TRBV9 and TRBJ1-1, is DSGVTQTPKHLITATGQRVTLRCSPRSGDLSVYWYQQSLDQGLQFLIQYYNGEERAKGNILERFSAQQFPDLHSELNLSSLELGDSALYFCASSAREVMNTEAFFGQGTRLTVV.

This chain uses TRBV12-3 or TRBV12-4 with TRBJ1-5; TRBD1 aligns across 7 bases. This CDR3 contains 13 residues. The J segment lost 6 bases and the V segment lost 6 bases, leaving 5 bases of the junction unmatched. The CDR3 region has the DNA TGTGCCAGCAGCGGACAGGCTGGTCAGCCCCAGCATTTT. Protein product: CASSGQAGQPQHF.

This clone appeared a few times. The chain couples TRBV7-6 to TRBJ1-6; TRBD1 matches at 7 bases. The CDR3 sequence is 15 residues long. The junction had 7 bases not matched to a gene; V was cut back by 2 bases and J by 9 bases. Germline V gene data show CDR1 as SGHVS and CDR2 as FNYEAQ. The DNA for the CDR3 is TGTGCCAGCAGCTTAAGTACAGGGGAAGGTTCACCCCTCCACTTT. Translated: CASSLSTGEGSPLHF.

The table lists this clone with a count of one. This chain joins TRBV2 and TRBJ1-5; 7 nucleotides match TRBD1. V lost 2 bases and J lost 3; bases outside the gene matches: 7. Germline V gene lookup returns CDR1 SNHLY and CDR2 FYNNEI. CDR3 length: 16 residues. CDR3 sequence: CASSEQGGRDNQPQHF. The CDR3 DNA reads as TGTGCCAGCAGTGAACAGGGGGGACGAGACAATCAGCCCCAGCATTTT.

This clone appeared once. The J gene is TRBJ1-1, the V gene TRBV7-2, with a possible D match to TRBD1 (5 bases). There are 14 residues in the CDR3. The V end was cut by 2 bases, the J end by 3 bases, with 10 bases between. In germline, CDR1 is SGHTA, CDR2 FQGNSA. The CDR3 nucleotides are TGTGCCAGCAGCTTACAGGGTGGGGACACTGAAGCTTTCTTT. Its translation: CASSLQGGDTEAFF.

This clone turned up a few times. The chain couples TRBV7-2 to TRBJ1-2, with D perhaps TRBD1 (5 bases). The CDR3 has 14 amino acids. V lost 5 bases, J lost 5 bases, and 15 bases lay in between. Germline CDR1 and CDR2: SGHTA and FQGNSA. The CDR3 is CASSPGGVRYGYTF. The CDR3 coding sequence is TGTGCCAGCAGCCCCGGGGGGGTGAGGTATGGCTACACCTTC.